The present T cell receptor (beta chain) was sequenced within a study of T cell clones after liver transplantation. Sequenced by immunoSEQ multiplex PCR; TCRdb stores in-frame clones only, minus some. The table has roughly 80,000 clones, approximately 87% seen once. The CDR3 totals 14 residues. The germline V gene encodes CDR1 MNHEY and CDR2 SMNVEV (reference sequence). The V end lost 6 bases, the J end lost 0 bases, and 8 bases lay between the germline ends. The source material was CD4+ T cells from blood, sampled at the 22-month timepoint. The rearrangement links TRBV27 to TRBJ1-4; no definite D call. The receptor was isolated from a human patient who received a liver transplant. The graft donor may have contributed some T cells. The CDR3 spells CASRDRATNEKLFF. CDR3 nucleotide sequence: TGTGCCAGCAGGGACCGGGCAACTAATGAAAAACTGTTTTTT.